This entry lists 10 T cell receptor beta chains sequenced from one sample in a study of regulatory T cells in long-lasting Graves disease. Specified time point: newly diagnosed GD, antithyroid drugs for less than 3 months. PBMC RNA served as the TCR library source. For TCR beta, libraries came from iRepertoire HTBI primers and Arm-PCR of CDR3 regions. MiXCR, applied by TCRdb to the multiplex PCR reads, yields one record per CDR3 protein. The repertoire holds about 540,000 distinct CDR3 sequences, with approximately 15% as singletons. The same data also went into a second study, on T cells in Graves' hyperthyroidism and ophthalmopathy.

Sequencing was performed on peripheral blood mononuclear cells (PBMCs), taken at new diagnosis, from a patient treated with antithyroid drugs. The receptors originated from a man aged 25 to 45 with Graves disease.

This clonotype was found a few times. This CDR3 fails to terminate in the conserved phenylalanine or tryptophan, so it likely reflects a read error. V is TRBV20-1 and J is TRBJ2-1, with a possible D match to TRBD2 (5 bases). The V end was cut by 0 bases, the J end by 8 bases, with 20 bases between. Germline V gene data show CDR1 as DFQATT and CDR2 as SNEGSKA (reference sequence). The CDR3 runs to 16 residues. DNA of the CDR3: TGCAGTGCTAGAGATGTTAACTGGGAGAGCTTGGATGAGCAGTTCTCC. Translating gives CSARDVNWESLDEQFS.

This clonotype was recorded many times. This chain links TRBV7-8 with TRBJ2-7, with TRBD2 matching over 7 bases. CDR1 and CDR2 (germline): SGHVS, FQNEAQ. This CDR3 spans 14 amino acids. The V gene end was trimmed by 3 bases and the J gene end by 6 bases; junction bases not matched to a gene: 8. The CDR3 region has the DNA TGTGCCAGCAGCTTGGGGAGGGCTCGGGCCGAGCAGTACTTC. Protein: CASSLGRARAEQYF.

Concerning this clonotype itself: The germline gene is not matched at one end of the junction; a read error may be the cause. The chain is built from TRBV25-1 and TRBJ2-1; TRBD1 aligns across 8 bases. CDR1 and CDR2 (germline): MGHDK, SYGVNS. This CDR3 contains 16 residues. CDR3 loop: CASRRDRFYYYNEQSF. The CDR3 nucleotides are TGTGCCAGCAGGAGGGACAGGTTTTATTACTACAATGAGCAGTCCTTC. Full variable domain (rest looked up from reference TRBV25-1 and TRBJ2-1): EADIYQTPRYLVIGTGKKITLECSQTMGHDKMYWYQQDPGMELHLIHYSYGVNSTEKGDLSSESTVSRIRTEHFPLTLESARPSHTSQYLCASRRDRFYYYNEQSFGPGTRLTVL.

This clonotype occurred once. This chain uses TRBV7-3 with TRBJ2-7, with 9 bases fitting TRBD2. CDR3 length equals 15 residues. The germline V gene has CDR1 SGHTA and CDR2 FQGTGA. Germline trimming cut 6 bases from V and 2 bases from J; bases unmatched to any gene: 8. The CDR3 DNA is TGTGCCAGCAGTATAGCGGGGGAAAGCACCTACGAGCAGTACTTC. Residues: CASSIAGESTYEQYF.

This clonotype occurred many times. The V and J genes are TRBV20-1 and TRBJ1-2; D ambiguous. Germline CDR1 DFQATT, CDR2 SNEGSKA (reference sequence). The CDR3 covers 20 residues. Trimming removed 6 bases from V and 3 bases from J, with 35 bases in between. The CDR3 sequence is CSAIGGFWPLSTPKDYGYTF. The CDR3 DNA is TGCAGTGCCATCGGCGGGTTTTGGCCCCTCTCAACCCCCAAGGACTATGGCTACACCTTC.

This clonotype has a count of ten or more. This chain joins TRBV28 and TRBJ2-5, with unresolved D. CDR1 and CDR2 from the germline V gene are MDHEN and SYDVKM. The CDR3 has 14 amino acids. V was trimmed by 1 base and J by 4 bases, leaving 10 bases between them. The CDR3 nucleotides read TGTGCCAGCAGTTTATTTGGGTCGGGAGAGACCCAGTACTTC. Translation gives CASSLFGSGETQYF.

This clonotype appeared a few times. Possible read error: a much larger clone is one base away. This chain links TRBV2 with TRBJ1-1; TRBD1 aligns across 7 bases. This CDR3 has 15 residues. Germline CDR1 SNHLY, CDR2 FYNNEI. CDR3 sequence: CASRTGAILNTEASF. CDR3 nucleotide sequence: TGTGCCAGCAGAACAGGGGCTATCTTGAACACTGAAGCTTCCTTT. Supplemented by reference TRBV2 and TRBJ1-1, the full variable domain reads EPEVTQTPSHQVTQMGQEVILRCVPISNHLYFYWYRQILGQKVEFLVSFYNNEISEKSEIFDDQFSVERPDGSNFTLKIRSTKLEDSAMYFCASRTGAILNTEASFGQGTRLTVV.

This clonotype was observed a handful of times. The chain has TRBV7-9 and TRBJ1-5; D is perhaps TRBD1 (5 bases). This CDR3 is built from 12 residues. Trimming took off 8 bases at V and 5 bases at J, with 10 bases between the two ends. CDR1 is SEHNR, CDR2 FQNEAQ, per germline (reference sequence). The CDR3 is CASSGEYQPQHF. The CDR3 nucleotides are TGTGCCAGCTCGGGGGAGTATCAGCCCCAGCATTTT.

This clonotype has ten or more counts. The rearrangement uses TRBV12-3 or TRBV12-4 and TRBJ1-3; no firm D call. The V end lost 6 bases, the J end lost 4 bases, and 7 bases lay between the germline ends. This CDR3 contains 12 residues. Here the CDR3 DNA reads TGTGCCAGCAGCCTCCGGGGAAACACCATATATTTT. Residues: CASSLRGNTIYF.

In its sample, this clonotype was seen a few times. The chain's CDR3 is CSVEVHRAYGYTF. The CDR3 region has the DNA TGCAGCGTTGAAGTCCACCGCGCCTATGGCTACACCTTC. The rearrangement links TRBV29-1 to TRBJ1-2; D ambiguous. The CDR3 spans 13 residues. V was cut by 1 base and J by 4 bases, with 10 bases left in between. Germline loops: CDR1 SQVTM, CDR2 ANQGSEA.